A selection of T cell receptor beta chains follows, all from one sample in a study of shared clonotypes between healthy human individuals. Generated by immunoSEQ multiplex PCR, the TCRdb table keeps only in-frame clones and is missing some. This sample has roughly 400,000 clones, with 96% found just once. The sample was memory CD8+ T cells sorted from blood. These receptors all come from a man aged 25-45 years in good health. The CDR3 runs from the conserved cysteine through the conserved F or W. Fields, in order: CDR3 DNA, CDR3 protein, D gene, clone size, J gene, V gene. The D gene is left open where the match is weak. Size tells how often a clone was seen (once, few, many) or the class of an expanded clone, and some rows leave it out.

DNA: TGCGCCAGCAGCCGGATGACTAGCGGGAGTGGGTACACCGGGGAGCTGTTTTTT
CDR3: CASSRMTSGSGYTGELFF
D: TRBD2
size: NA
J: TRBJ2-2
V: TRBV4-1

DNA: TGTGCCAGCAGTCCCGGGACTATTAACACCGGGGAGCTGTTTTTT
CDR3: CASSPGTINTGELFF
D: TRBD2
size: NA
J: TRBJ2-2
V: TRBV28

DNA: TGTGCCAGCAGCCAGACACCTAGCACAGATACGCAGTATTTT
CDR3: CASSQTPSTDTQYF
D: NA
size: NA
J: TRBJ2-3
V: TRBV9

DNA: TGTGCCAGTAGTATACGGGACTCCACTGAAGCTTTCTTT
CDR3: CASSIRDSTEAFF
D: NA
size: few
J: TRBJ1-1
V: TRBV19

DNA: TGTGCCAGCCACTCCGCAGCGGGAGGAGAGACCCAGTACTTC
CDR3: CASHSAAGGETQYF
D: TRBD2
size: NA
J: TRBJ2-5
V: TRBV5-4

DNA: TGTGCCAGCAGCCCTAGACAGGGCTATGGCTACACCTTC
CDR3: CASSPRQGYGYTF
D: TRBD1
size: NA
J: TRBJ1-2
V: TRBV9

DNA: TGTGCCAGTAGTATAGTCAGGGGGGAGACCCAGTACTTC
CDR3: CASSIVRGETQYF
D: TRBD1
size: once
J: TRBJ2-5
V: TRBV19

DNA: TGTGCCAGCAGCTTGGGACTAGCAGCGGTAGGGGATACGCAGTATTTT
CDR3: CASSLGLAAVGDTQYF
D: TRBD2
size: NA
J: TRBJ2-3
V: TRBV7-9

DNA: TGCAGCGTCATCGTAGGGGGCGACACTGAAGCTTTCTTT
CDR3: CSVIVGGDTEAFF
D: TRBD1
size: few
J: TRBJ1-1
V: TRBV29-1

DNA: TGTGCCAGCAGCTTGGGCGCGGGAGGAGCAGATACGCAGTATTTT
CDR3: CASSLGAGGADTQYF
D: TRBD2
size: NA
J: TRBJ2-3
V: TRBV5-6

DNA: TGTGCCAGCAGTGAAGCACCAATGGCGCAGTATTTT
CDR3: CASSEAPMAQYF
D: NA
size: NA
J: TRBJ2-3
V: TRBV2

DNA: TGCGCCAGCAGCGCTAAGACATCTAGCGGGAGCTCCTACGAGCAGTACTTC
CDR3: CASSAKTSSGSSYEQYF
D: TRBD2
size: once
J: TRBJ2-7
V: TRBV4-1

DNA: TGTGCCAGCAGCTTGTTTCCTAACTATGGCTACACCTTC
CDR3: CASSLFPNYGYTF
D: NA
size: NA
J: TRBJ1-2
V: TRBV7-2

DNA: NA
CDR3: CASSLEQYFGPGTREHF
D: NA
size: NA
J: TRBJ2-7
V: TRBV7-9

DNA: TGCGCCAGCAGTGAGTCAGTTAACAGGGTCGGATCCGGAAACACCATATATTTT
CDR3: CASSESVNRVGSGNTIYF
D: NA
size: NA
J: TRBJ1-3
V: TRBV10-2